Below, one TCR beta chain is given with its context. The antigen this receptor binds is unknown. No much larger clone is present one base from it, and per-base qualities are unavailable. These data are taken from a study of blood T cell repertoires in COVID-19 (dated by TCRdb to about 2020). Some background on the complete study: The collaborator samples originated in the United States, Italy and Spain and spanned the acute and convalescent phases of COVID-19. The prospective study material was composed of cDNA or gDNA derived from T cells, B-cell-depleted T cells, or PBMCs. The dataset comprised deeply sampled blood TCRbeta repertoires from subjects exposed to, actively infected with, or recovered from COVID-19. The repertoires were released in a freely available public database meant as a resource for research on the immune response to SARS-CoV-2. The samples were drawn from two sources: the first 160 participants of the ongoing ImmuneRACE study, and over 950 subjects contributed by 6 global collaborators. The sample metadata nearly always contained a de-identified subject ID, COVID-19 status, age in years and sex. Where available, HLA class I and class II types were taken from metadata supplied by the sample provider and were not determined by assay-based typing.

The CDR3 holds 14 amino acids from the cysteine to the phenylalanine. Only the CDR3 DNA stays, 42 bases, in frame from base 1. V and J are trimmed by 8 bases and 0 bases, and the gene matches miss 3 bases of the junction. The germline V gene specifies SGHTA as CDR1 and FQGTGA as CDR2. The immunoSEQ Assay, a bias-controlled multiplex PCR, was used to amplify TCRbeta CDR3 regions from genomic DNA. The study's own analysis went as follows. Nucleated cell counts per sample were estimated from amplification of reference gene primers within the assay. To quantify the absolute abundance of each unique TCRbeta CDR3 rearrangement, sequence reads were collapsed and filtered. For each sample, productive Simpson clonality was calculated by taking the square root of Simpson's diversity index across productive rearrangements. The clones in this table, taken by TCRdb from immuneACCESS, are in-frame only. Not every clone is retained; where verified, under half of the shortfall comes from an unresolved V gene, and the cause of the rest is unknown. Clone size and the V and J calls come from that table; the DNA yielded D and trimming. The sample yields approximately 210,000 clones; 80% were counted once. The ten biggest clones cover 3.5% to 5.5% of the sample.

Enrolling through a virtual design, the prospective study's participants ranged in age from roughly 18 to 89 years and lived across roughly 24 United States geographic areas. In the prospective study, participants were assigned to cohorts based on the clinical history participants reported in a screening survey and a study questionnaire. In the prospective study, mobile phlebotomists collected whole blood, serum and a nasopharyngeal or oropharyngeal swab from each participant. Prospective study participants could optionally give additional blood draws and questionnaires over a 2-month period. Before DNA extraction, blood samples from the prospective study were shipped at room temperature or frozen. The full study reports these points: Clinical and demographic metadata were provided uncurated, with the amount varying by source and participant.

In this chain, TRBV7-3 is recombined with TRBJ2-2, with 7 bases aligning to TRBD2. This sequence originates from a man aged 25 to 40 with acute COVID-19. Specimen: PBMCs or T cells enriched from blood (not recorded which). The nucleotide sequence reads TGTGCCAGCCGGGCGGGGGCGAACACCGGGGAGCTGTTTTTT. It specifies CASRAGANTGELFF.